The 5 T cell receptor beta chains listed next were all sequenced from one sample in a study of CD8+ T cells in alopecia areata. Reverse transcription of extracted RNA yielded cDNA, which provided the sequencing template. The protocol was immunoSEQ multiplex PCR, while the TCRdb copy is restricted to in-frame clones and leaves out a portion. The table records about 98,000 clones, around two fifths of them present only once. Sequenced sample: CD4+ T cells sorted from blood. Source of these receptors: a human donor with alopecia areata.

Comments on this clone: Other DNA sequences in this sample translate to the same CDR3. The chain joins TRBV29-1 to TRBJ2-3, with unresolved D. The V end was cut by 6 bases, the J end by 5 bases, with 3 bases between. CDR1 and CDR2 from the germline V gene are SQVTM and ANQGSEA. This CDR3 is built from 9 residues. The DNA for the CDR3 is TGCAGCGTAGGAGATACGCAGTATTTT. This translates into CSVGDTQYF.

The V and J genes are TRBV28 and TRBJ2-3; D is ambiguous. The V gene's germline CDR1 is MDHEN and CDR2 SYDVKM. The CDR3 covers 13 residues. The germline V and J ends were trimmed by 3 bases and 6 bases, with 10 bases remaining between them. CDR3 amino acids: CASSFGIPDTQYF. In nucleotides, the CDR3 is TGTGCCAGCAGTTTTGGCATCCCCGATACGCAGTATTTT.

The V call is TRBV29-1, the J call TRBJ2-2, with 8 bases identical to TRBD2. Germline V gene sequence: CDR1 SQVTM, CDR2 ANQGSEA. The V and J ends lost 4 bases and 5 bases, in that order; junction bases with no gene match: 9. There are 15 residues in the CDR3. The CDR3 region has the DNA TGCAGCGTTGCTACAGCGGGAGCGGCAACCGGGGAGCTGTTTTTT. It codes for CSVATAGAATGELFF.

The rearrangement links TRBV30 to TRBJ1-4; the D gene is possibly TRBD1 (5 bases). The CDR3 runs to 13 residues. Trimming took 4 bases from V and 8 from J, leaving 14 bases between them. Per the germline V gene, CDR1 is GTSNPN and CDR2 is SVGIG (reference sequence). The CDR3 protein is CAWTPGLGEKLFF. The DNA of the CDR3 is TGTGCCTGGACACCGGGACTTGGGGAAAAACTGTTTTTT.

The V call is TRBV28, the J call TRBJ1-2; no clear D gene. The germline gives CDR1 MDHEN, CDR2 SYDVKM. V shed 8 bases and J shed 4 bases, with 8 bases lying between them. The CDR3 loop spans 11 amino acids. The CDR3, as DNA: TGTGCCAGCGGATCCGTCTATGGCTACACCTTC. It yields the protein CASGSVYGYTF.